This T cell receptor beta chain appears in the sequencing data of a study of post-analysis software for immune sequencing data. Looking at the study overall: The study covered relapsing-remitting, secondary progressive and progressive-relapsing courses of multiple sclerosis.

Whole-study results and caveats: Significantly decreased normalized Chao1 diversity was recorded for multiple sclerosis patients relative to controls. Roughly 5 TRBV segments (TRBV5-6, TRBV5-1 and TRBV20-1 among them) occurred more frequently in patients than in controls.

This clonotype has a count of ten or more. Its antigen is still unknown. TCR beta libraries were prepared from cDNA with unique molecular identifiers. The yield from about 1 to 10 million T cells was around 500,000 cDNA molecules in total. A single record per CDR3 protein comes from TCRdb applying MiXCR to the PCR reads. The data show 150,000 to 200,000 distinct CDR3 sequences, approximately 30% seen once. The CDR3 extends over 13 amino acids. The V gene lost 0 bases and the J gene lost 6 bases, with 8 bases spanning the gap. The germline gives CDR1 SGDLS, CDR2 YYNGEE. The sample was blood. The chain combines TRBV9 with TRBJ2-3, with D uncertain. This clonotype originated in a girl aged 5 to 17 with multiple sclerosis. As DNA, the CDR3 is TGTGCCAGCAGCGTAGGACCGTCGGATACGCAGTATTTT. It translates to CASSVGPSDTQYF. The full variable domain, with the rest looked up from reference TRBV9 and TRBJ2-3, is DSGVTQTPKHLITATGQRVTLRCSPRSGDLSVYWYQQSLDQGLQFLIQYYNGEERAKGNILERFSAQQFPDLHSELNLSSLELGDSALYFCASSVGPSDTQYFGPGTRLTVL.